The rows below give T cell receptor beta chains drawn from one sample of a study of cytomegalovirus exposure and HLA in healthy donors. Repertoires were generated with immunoSEQ multiplex PCR, while TCRdb's copy carries only in-frame clones and drops some. The sample records about 160,000 clones, 88% being singletons. The specimen sequenced was PBMCs. The receptors come from a man in his late teens or twenties in good health and CMV-seronegative. CDR3s include the opening cysteine and the closing phenylalanine or tryptophan. A D gene is named only where the DNA matches it firmly. Clone size is shown for a subset of rows, as once, few, many or a class of expanded clone.

d_gene: NA
abundance: NA
v_gene: TRBV7-9
j_gene: TRBJ1-1
CDR3aa: CASRREAEAFF
CDR3nt: TGTGCCAGCAGGAGGGAGGCTGAAGCTTTCTTT

d_gene: NA
abundance: NA
v_gene: TRBV11-1
j_gene: TRBJ1-3
CDR3aa: CASSVQDSGNTIYF
CDR3nt: TGTGCCAGCAGCGTGCAGGACTCTGGAAACACCATATATTTT

d_gene: NA
abundance: NA
v_gene: TRBV4-3
j_gene: TRBJ2-3
CDR3aa: CASSQAEGGYTDTQYF
CDR3nt: TGCGCCAGCAGCCAGGCCGAGGGGGGGTACACAGATACGCAGTATTTT

d_gene: TRBD2
abundance: NA
v_gene: TRBV7-6
j_gene: TRBJ2-7
CDR3aa: CASSPGARTSGRGTPYEQYF
CDR3nt: TGTGCCAGCAGCCCGGGGGCCCGGACTAGCGGGAGGGGTACCCCCTACGAGCAGTACTTC

d_gene: NA
abundance: NA
v_gene: TRBV25-1
j_gene: TRBJ2-3
CDR3aa: CASKPEGADTQYF
CDR3nt: TGTGCCAGCAAGCCCGAGGGTGCAGATACGCAGTATTTT

d_gene: NA
abundance: NA
v_gene: TRBV28
j_gene: TRBJ2-2
CDR3aa: CASANLTVTITGELFF
CDR3nt: TGTGCCAGCGCCAACCTTACAGTGACGATTACCGGGGAGCTGTTTTTT

d_gene: NA
abundance: once
v_gene: TRBV5-1
j_gene: TRBJ1-3
CDR3aa: CASSLDRASSGNTIYF
CDR3nt: TGCGCCAGCAGCTTGGACAGGGCTAGCTCTGGAAACACCATATATTTT

d_gene: NA
abundance: NA
v_gene: TRBV6-5
j_gene: TRBJ1-5
CDR3aa: CASSSTSQPQHF
CDR3nt: TGTGCCAGCAGTTCTACTAGTCAGCCCCAGCATTTT

d_gene: NA
abundance: NA
v_gene: TRBV4-1
j_gene: TRBJ2-7
CDR3aa: CASSHPGHSYEQYF
CDR3nt: TGCGCCAGCAGCCACCCCGGACACTCCTACGAGCAGTACTTC

d_gene: NA
abundance: NA
v_gene: TRBV14
j_gene: TRBJ2-2
CDR3aa: CASRHARTNTGELFF
CDR3nt: TGTGCCAGCAGACACGCTCGAACGAACACCGGGGAGCTGTTTTTT

d_gene: TRBD1
abundance: NA
v_gene: TRBV7-9
j_gene: TRBJ1-6
CDR3aa: CASSDTGTGVQSPLHF
CDR3nt: TGTGCCAGCAGCGACACCGGGACAGGGGTTCAATCACCCCTCCACTTT